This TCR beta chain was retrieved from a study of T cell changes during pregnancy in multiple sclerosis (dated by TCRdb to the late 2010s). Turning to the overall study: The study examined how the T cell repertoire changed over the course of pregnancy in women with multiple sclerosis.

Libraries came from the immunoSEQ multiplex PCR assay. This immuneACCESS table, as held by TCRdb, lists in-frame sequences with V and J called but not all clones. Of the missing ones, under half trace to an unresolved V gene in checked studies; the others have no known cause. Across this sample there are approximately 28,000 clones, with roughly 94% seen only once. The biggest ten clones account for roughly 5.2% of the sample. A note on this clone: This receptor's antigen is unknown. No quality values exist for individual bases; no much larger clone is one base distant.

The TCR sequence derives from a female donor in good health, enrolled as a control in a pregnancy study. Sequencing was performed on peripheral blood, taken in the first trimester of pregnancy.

The DNA sequence is given as TGTGCCAGCAGTTACTCAAGGGGGGGAGATACGCAGTATTTT. Its protein product is CASSYSRGGDTQYF. Here the chain combines TRBV6-5 and TRBJ2-3; a tentative D match to TRBD2 spans 7 bases. From cysteine to phenylalanine, the CDR3 is 14 amino acids long. Here the CDR3 DNA is all that survives: 42 bases in frame from base 1. The CDR1 and CDR2 encoded by the germline V gene are MNHEY and SVGAGI. V was cut back by 0 bases and J by 5 bases, leaving a gap of 9 bases between them.